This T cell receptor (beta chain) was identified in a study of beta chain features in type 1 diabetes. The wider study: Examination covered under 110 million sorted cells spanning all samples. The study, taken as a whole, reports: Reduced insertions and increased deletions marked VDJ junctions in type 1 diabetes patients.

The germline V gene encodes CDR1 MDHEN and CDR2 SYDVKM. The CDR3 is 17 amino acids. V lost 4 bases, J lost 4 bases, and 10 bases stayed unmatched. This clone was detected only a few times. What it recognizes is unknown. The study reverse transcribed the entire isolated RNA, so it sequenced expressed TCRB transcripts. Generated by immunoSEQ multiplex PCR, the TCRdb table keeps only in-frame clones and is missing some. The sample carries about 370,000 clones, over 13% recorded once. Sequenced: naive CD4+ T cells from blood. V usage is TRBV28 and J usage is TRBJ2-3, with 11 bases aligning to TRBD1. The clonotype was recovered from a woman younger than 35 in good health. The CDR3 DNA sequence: TGTGCCAGCAGTTGGACAGGGGGCGCGTCTAGGTCAGATACGCAGTATTTT. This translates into CASSWTGGASRSDTQYF.